The next 25 T cell receptor beta chains were all read from a single sample in a study of blood T cell repertoires in COVID-19. The data were produced by immunoSEQ multiplex PCR, yet TCRdb's version contains in-frame clones alone and is incomplete. Altogether 320,000 or so clones are present, roughly 90% being singletons, with the ten largest covering over 0.8%. Sequencing used PBMCs or T cells enriched from blood (not recorded which). The source of these receptors is a woman aged 25 to 39 who had recovered from COVID-19.

The chain employs TRBV7-2 and TRBJ1-2; 10 bases align to TRBD1. Germline CDR1 is SGHTA and CDR2 is FQGNSA. The CDR3 contains 15 residues. Germline trimming cut 1 base from V and 5 bases from J; bases unmatched to any gene: 4. CDR3 sequence (DNA): TGTGCCAGCAGCTTAGGACAGGGGGCGCGGTATGGCTACACCTTC. Translation gives CASSLGQGARYGYTF.

This clone has only one observation. The V gene is TRBV6-5, the J gene TRBJ2-5; perhaps TRBD2 as D (6 bases). Trimming pared 1 base from V and 4 bases from J, leaving 13 bases between. This CDR3 is built from 15 residues. The germline V gene encodes CDR1 MNHEY and CDR2 SVGAGI. As DNA, the CDR3 is TGTGCCAGCAGTTACTACGGGACTGGACCAGAGACCCAGTACTTC. Translation gives CASSYYGTGPETQYF.

This clone has a single count. The chain links TRBV21-1 to TRBJ2-1; the D segment call TRBD1 is taken from the table without a DNA check. TRBV21-1 is a documented pseudogene. The CDR3 is made up of 16 amino acids. CDR3 sequence reads: CASSKRGRVIFNEQFF. The CDR3 DNA is TGTGCCAGCAGCAAAAGAGGCAGGGTCATCTTCAATGAGCAGTTCTTC.

The chain joins TRBV5-6 to TRBJ1-2; no firm D call. Trimming took 4 bases from V and 0 from J, leaving 16 bases between them. CDR3 length: 16 residues. Germline V gives CDR1 SGHDT, CDR2 YYEEEE. The CDR3 here is CASSGLTWLANYGYTF. The CDR3 nucleotides are TGTGCCAGCAGCGGCCTGACGTGGCTAGCTAACTATGGCTACACCTTC.

V and J are TRBV6-5 and TRBJ1-2; possibly TRBD1 for D (6 bases). CDR1 is MNHEY and CDR2 is SVGAGI in the germline V gene. The CDR3 extends over 14 amino acids. V was cut by 8 bases and J by 3 bases, with 16 bases left in between. DNA of the CDR3: TGTGCCAGCGGGGCTCGGGGGGGCCACTATGGCTACACCTTC. This codes for CASGARGGHYGYTF.

The rearrangement uses TRBV27 and TRBJ2-1; no reliable D call. Germline CDR1 reads MNHEY; CDR2 reads SMNVEV (reference sequence). V was clipped by 5 bases and J by 0 bases, with 5 bases between them. CDR3 length equals 13 residues. CDR3 region: CASSASSYNEQFF. In DNA, the CDR3 is TGTGCCAGCAGTGCCAGCTCCTACAATGAGCAGTTCTTC.

The genes are TRBV3-1 (or the pseudogene TRBV3-2) and TRBJ2-7, with D possibly TRBD2 on 6 matching bases. CDR1 is LGHDT, CDR2 YNNKEL, per germline (reference sequence). V dropped 0 bases and J dropped 4 bases, with 13 bases sitting between them. CDR3 length: 15 amino acids. The CDR3 loop is CASSQDGGRSYEQYF. CDR3 nucleotides: TGTGCCAGCAGCCAAGACGGGGGACGGAGTTACGAGCAGTACTTC.

J is TRBJ2-2 and V is TRBV2; 8 bases fit TRBD1. The CDR3 length is 18 residues. After removal of 4 bases from V and 0 bases from J, the junction contained 10 bases not matched to a gene. In germline, CDR1 is SNHLY, CDR2 FYNNEI. This chain's CDR3 is CASSGGFGTGSNTGELFF. The CDR3 nucleotides are TGTGCCAGCAGTGGGGGATTTGGGACAGGCTCGAACACCGGGGAGCTGTTTTTT.

This clone was picked up a small number of times. The chain joins TRBV6-2 or TRBV6-3 to TRBJ1-1; D is perhaps TRBD1 (6 bases). From germline, CDR1 is MNHEY and CDR2 SVGEGT. Deletions cut 3 bases from V and 6 bases from J, with 8 bases between. The CDR3 has 12 residues. CDR3 protein: CASSYPGAEAFF. The CDR3, as DNA: TGTGCCAGCAGTTATCCAGGGGCTGAAGCTTTCTTT.

The chain has TRBV12-3 or TRBV12-4 and TRBJ2-7; 8 nucleotides match TRBD1. With 6 bases clipped from V and 6 bases from J, the junction kept 7 bases outside the gene matches. The CDR3 length is 13 residues. The DNA for the CDR3 is TGTGCCAGCAGCCGTCGACAGGGGAGCGAGCAGTACTTC. Encoded protein: CASSRRQGSEQYF.

The rearrangement links TRBV24-1 to TRBJ2-1; TRBD2 agrees at 10 bases. V dropped 6 bases and J dropped 8; count of bases not matched to a gene: 6. The CDR3 extends over 14 amino acids. Germline-derived CDR1 and CDR2 are KGHDR and SFDVKD. CDR3 sequence reads: CATSKAGGADEQFF. The CDR3 DNA reads TGTGCCACCAGTAAAGCGGGGGGGGCGGATGAGCAGTTCTTC.

CDR3 sequence: CASSILDSPYGYTF. CDR3 sequence (DNA): TGTGCCAGTAGTATTCTCGACAGTCCCTATGGCTACACCTTC. This chain links TRBV19 with TRBJ1-2; TRBD1 might be the D (5 bases). CDR1 is LNHDA and CDR2 is SQIVND in the germline V gene (reference sequence). The CDR3 spans 14 residues. Trimming removed 3 bases from V and 4 bases from J, with 12 bases in between.

This sequence joins TRBV29-1 and TRBJ2-5; the D gene is possibly TRBD1 (6 bases). Per the germline V gene, CDR1 is SQVTM and CDR2 is ANQGSEA. The CDR3 is 16 amino acids. Trimming removed 1 base at V and 1 base at J, with 16 bases between. CDR3 sequence: CSVEGPPGQIQETQYF. The CDR3 DNA is TGCAGCGTTGAAGGCCCCCCCGGACAGATCCAAGAGACCCAGTACTTC.

This clone was detected many times. The chain combines TRBV19 with TRBJ1-1; TRBD1 agrees at 12 bases. V lost 7 bases and J lost 5; bases outside the gene matches: 14. The germline V gene encodes CDR1 LNHDA and CDR2 SQIVND (reference sequence). The CDR3 consists of 17 residues. CDR3 sequence reads: CASTRPGQGARDTEAFF. The CDR3, as DNA: TGTGCCAGTACCCGTCCGGGACAGGGGGCCCGGGATACTGAAGCTTTCTTT. The entire variable domain, with the rest obtained from reference TRBV19 and TRBJ1-1, is as follows: DGGITQSPKYLFRKEGQNVTLSCEQNLNHDAMYWYRQDPGQGLRLIYYSQIVNDFQKGDIAEGYSVSREKKESFPLTVTSAQKNPTAFYLCASTRPGQGARDTEAFFGQGTRLTVV.

The chain joins TRBV19 to TRBJ2-2; a weak D match, TRBD2 (6 bases). CDR1 LNHDA and CDR2 SQIVND come from the germline V gene (reference sequence). The CDR3 totals 13 residues. The V gene lost 7 bases and the J gene lost 5 bases, with 11 bases spanning the gap. In DNA, the CDR3 is TGTGCCAGTACCGAGGCGGGAACCGGGGAGCTGTTTTTT. Amino acids: CASTEAGTGELFF.

This chain connects TRBV27 to TRBJ2-3; TRBD2 agrees at 7 bases. Germline trimming cut 7 bases from V and 1 base from J; bases unmatched to any gene: 8. CDR1 is MNHEY and CDR2 is SMNVEV in the germline V gene (reference sequence). This CDR3 is built from 15 residues. CDR3 in amino acids: CASTQAGPRTDTQYF. The CDR3 DNA reads as TGTGCCAGCACCCAAGCGGGGCCACGCACAGATACGCAGTATTTT.

The V gene is TRBV30, the J gene TRBJ1-5; D unclear. Germline lookup yields CDR1 GTSNPN and CDR2 SVGIG (reference sequence). The CDR3 is 13 amino acids. Trimming took off 5 bases at V and 4 bases at J, with 12 bases between the two ends. The CDR3 loop reads CAWDHSKNQPQHF. CDR3 bases: TGTGCCTGGGACCACTCCAAAAATCAGCCCCAGCATTTT.

The CDR3 loop is CASSQEYPRVSPSKQYF. DNA for the CDR3: TGTGCCAGCAGCCAAGAATACCCCAGGGTCTCCCCCAGTAAGCAGTACTTC. The chain has TRBV3-1 (or the pseudogene TRBV3-2) and TRBJ2-7, with a weak D call TRBD1 (5 bases). The CDR3 is 17 amino acids. Trimming cost V 0 bases and J 8 bases, with 23 bases left between them. The germline V gene encodes CDR1 LGHDT and CDR2 YNNKEL (reference sequence).

The chain links TRBV6-5 to TRBJ2-7; weak D call: TRBD1 (5 bases). V was shortened by 7 bases and J by 6 bases, with 16 bases between the two germline ends. This CDR3 contains 13 residues. In germline, CDR1 is MNHEY, CDR2 SVGAGI. The CDR3 sequence: CASTARDSSEQYF. The CDR3 nucleotides read TGTGCCAGCACGGCCAGGGATTCTTCCGAGCAGTACTTC.

This chain uses TRBV7-9 with TRBJ1-2, with a weak D call TRBD1 (6 bases). CDR1 is SEHNR, CDR2 FQNEAQ, per germline (reference sequence). CDR3 length equals 14 residues. Deletions cut 1 base from V and 4 bases from J, with 10 bases between. Here the CDR3 reads CASSLETRGYGYTF. The CDR3, as DNA: TGTGCCAGCAGCTTAGAAACCAGGGGCTATGGCTACACCTTC. The full variable domain, its missing parts supplied by reference TRBV7-9 and TRBJ1-2, is DTGVSQNPRHKITKRGQNVTFRCDPISEHNRLYWYRQTLGQGPEFLTYFQNEAQLEKSRLLSDRFSAERPKGSFSTLEIQRTEQGDSAMYLCASSLETRGYGYTFGSGTRLTVV.

This chain links TRBV4-2 with TRBJ2-3, with a tentative D call TRBD1 (5 bases). The germline V and J ends were trimmed by 4 bases and 3 bases, with 17 bases remaining between them. Germline CDR1 and CDR2: LGHNA and YNFKEQ. The CDR3 has 16 residues. CDR3 residues: CASSPRTRTQTDTQYF. Here the CDR3 DNA reads TGTGCCAGCAGCCCACGGACCCGGACACAGACAGATACGCAGTATTTT.

CDR3 nucleotide sequence: TGTGCCAGCAGTCCCCTCCCCATATCAGGGGCAAATGAGCAGTTCTTC. It translates to CASSPLPISGANEQFF. The J gene is TRBJ2-1, the V gene TRBV27; D possibly corresponds to TRBD1 (6 bases). V lost 5 bases to trimming and J lost 7 bases, with 21 bases between them. CDR1 and CDR2 (germline): MNHEY, SMNVEV (reference sequence). The CDR3 length is 16 residues.

The chain has TRBV4-1 and TRBJ2-1; TRBD2 might be the D (6 bases). Deletions cut 4 bases from V and 6 bases from J, with 22 bases between. Germline values: CDR1 MGHRA, CDR2 YSYEKL. The CDR3 has 17 amino acids. Written as DNA, the CDR3 is TGCGCCAGCAGCCTGCACGCGGGCCCGGGGGTCATCAATGAGCAGTTCTTC. It is translated as CASSLHAGPGVINEQFF.

This sequence joins TRBV19 and TRBJ1-5; TRBD1 matches 8 bases. Germline CDR1 is LNHDA and CDR2 is SQIVND (reference sequence). V dropped 3 bases and J dropped 5; count of bases not matched to a gene: 0. The CDR3 is 13 residues long. Here the CDR3 DNA reads TGTGCCAGTAGTATGGACAGGGATCAGCCCCAGCATTTT. Amino acid sequence: CASSMDRDQPQHF.

The chain employs TRBV2 and TRBJ1-6; D not certain. This CDR3 region has 15 residues. Trimming removed 6 bases from V and 9 bases from J, with 18 bases in between. Per germline, CDR1 SNHLY and CDR2 FYNNEI. CDR3 nucleotide sequence: TGTGCCAGCAGCGGAGTTGGCAGCCACACTTCACCCCTCCACTTT. It is translated as CASSGVGSHTSPLHF.